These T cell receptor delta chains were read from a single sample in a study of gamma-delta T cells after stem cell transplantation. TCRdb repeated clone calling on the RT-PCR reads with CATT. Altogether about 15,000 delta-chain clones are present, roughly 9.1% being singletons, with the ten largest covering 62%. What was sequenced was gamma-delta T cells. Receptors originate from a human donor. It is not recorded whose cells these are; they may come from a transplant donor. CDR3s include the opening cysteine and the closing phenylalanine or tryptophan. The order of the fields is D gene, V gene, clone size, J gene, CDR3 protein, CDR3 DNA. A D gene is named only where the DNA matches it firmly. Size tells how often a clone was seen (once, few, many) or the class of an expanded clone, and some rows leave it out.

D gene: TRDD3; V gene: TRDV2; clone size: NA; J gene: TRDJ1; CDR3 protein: CACDSVLGDRRITDKLIF; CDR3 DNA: TGTGCCTGTGACTCCGTCCTGGGGGATAGGAGGATAACCGATAAACTCATCTTT
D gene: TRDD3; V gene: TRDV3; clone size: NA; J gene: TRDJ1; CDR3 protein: CALSSYDLGDTRSTDKLIF; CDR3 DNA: TGTGCCCTCTCCTCCTACGACCTGGGGGATACGAGGAGCACCGATAAACTCATCTTT
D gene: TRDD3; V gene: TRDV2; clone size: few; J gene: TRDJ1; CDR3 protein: CACEGSRRSGDTSTDKLIF; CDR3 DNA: TGTGCCTGTGAAGGGAGTCGCCGGTCGGGGGATACTTCCACCGATAAACTCATCTTT
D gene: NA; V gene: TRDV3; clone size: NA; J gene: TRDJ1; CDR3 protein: CAYALCVSTAKLIF; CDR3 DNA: TGTGCCTACGCTTTGTGTGTTAGCACCGCTAAACTCATCTTT
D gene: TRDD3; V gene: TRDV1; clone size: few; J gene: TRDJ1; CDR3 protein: CAIGESTQSWGIPTDKLIF; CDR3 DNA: TGTGCTATTGGGGAAAGTACCCAGAGCTGGGGGATACCCACCGATAAACTCATCTTT
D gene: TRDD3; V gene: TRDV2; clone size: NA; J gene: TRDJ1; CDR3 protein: CACDTGGLGDRPTDKLIF; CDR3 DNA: TGTGCCTGTGACACCGGCGGACTGGGGGATAGACCGACCGATAAACTCATCTTT
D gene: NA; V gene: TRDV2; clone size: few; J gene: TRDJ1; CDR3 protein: CAYDRKSEEYAGADKLIF; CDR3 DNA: TGTGCCTATGACAGGAAATCTGAGGAATACGCGGGGGCCGATAAACTCATCTTT
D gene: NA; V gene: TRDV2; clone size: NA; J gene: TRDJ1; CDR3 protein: CACDTLNFPVDPTYSDTLIF; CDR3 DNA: TGTGCCTGTGACACTCTGAATTTCCCGGTGGACCCGACGTACAGCGATACACTCATCTTT
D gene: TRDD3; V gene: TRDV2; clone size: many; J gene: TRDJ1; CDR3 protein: CACDRLGETDKLIF; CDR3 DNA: TGTGCCTGTGACAGGTTGGGGGAGACCGATAAACTCATCTTT
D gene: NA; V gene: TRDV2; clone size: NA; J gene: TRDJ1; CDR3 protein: CAYCPTEDTNDKLIF; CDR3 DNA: TGTGCCTATTGCCCAACGGAGGATACAAACGATAAACTCATCTTT
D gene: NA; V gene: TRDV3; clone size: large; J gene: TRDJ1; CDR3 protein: CAFSLLPLYTDKLIF; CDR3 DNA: TGTGCCTTTTCACTCCTTCCGCTGTACACCGATAAACTCATCTTT
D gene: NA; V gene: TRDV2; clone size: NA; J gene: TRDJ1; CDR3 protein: CACDTVLGSDKRIF; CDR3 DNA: TGTGCCTGTGACACCGTCCTGGGGAGCGATAAACGCATCTTT
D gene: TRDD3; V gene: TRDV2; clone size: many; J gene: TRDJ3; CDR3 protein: CACDTAPTGVPNLSSWATRQMFF; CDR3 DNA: TGTGCCTGTGACACCGCGCCTACTGGGGTCCCCAACCTAAGCTCCTGGGCCACCCGACAGATGTTTTTC
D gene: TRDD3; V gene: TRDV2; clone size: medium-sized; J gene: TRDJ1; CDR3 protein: CACDTVPTGKVLGVRTYKLIF; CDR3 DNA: TGTGCCTGTGACACCGTGCCTACGGGGAAAGTACTGGGGGTCCGGACCTATAAACTCATCTTT
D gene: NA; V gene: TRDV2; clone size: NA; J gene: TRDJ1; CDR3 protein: CACDTASFPVGRTDRLTYTLIF; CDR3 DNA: TGTGCCTGTGACACCGCTTCCTTCCCTGTGGGACGCACCGACCGCCTCACCTATACACTCATCTTT
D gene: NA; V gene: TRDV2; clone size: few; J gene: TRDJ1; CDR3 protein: CACDTVRFPVERSVETDKLIF; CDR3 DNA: TGTGCCTGTGACACCGTCCGTTTCCCTGTGGAACGCTCTGTTGAGACCGATAAACTCATCTTT
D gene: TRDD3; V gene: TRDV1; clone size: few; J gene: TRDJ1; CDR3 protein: CALGELGSGSRLGDIPWGIFTDKLIF; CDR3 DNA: TGTGCCCTTGGGGAATTGGGTTCTGGGTCTCGACTGGGGGATATTCCTTGGGGTATTTTCACCGATAAACTCATCTTT
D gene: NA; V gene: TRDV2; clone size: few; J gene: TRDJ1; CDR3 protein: CACDQLGIPTDNLIF; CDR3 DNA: TGTGCCTGTGACCAGCTGGGGATCCCCACCGATAACCTCATCTTT
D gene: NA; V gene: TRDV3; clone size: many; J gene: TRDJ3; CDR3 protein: CAFSSWEYRGSRSSWGTRQMFF; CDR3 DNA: TGTGCCTTTAGTTCTTGGGAGTACAGGGGGTCCCGGAGCTCCTGGGGCACCCGACAGATGTTTTTC
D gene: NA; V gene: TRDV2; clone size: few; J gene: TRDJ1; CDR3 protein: CACDTGQHTNPYKLIF; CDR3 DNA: TGTGCCTGTGACACCGGACAACACACCAACCCCTATAAACTCATCTTT
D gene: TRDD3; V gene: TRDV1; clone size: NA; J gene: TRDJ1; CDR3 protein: CALGRACRSSGGYLTDKLIF; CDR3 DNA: TGTGCTCTTGGGAGGGCCTGCAGAAGCTCTGGGGGATACCTCACCGATAAACTCATCTTT
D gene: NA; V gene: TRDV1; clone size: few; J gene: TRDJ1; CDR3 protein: CARVDLDNDKLIF; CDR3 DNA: TGTGCTCGTGTGGACCTAGATAACGATAAACTCATCTTT
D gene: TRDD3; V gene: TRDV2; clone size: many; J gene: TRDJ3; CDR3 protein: CACDETGVNSWDTRQMFF; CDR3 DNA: TGTGCCTGTGACGAGACTGGGGTTAACTCCTGGGACACCCGACAGATGTTTTTC
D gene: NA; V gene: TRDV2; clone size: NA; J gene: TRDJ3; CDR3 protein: CACDIPVGYSWDTLQMFF; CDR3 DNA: TGTGCCTGTGACATTCCTGTGGGCTACTCCTGGGACACCCTACAGATGTTTTTC
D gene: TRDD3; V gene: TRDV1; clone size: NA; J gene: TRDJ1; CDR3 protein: CALGELVPRTGGFRGADKLIF; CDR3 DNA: TGTGCTCTTGGGGAACTAGTCCCCCGTACTGGGGGATTCCGCGGGGCCGATAAACTCATCTTT
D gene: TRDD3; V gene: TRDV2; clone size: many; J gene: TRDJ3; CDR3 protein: CACDATGGFRSSWDTRQMFF; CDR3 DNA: TGTGCCTGTGACGCGACTGGGGGGTTCAGGAGCTCCTGGGACACCCGACAGATGTTTTTC
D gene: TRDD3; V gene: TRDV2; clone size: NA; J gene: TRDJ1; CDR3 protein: CATVGDSMGDKLIF; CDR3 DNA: TGTGCCACCGTAGGGGATAGTATGGGCGATAAACTCATCTTT
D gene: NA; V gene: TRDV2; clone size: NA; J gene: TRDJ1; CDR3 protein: CACDTVEFHLHTGVLTDKLIF; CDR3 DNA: TGTGCCTGTGACACCGTTGAGTTCCACCTGCATACTGGTGTACTCACCGATAAACTCATCTTT
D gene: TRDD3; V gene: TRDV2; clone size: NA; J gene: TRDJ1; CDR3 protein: CACDTAPTGVVIYTDNLIF; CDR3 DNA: TGTGCCTGTGACACAGCCCCGACTGGGGTCGTGATCTACACCGATAACCTCATCTTT
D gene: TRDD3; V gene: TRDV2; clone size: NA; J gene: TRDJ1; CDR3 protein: CACDTRTGVTDKLIF; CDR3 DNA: TGTGCCTGTGACACACGCACTGGGGTGACCGATAAACTCATCTTT
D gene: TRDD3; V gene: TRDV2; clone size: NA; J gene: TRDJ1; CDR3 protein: CACDTGTTTSGGYDYTDKLIF; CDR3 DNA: TGTGCCTGTGACACCGGAACTACTACCTCTGGGGGATACGATTACACCGATAAACTCATCTTT
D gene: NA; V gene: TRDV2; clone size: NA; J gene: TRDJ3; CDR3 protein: CACDTLLSWDTHQMFF; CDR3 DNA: TGTGCCTGTGACACCCTGCTCTCCTGGGACACCCACCAGATGTTTTTC
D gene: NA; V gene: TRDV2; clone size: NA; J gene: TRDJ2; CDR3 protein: CACDTAERGATAKLFF; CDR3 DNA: TGTGCCTGTGACACGGCTGAACGGGGGGCCACAGCAAAACTCTTCTTT
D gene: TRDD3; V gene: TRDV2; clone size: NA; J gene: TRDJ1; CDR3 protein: CACDTLGWLGEKYTDKLIF; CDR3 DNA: TGTGCCTGTGACACCTTGGGTTGGCTGGGGGAAAAGTACACCGATAAACTCATCTTT
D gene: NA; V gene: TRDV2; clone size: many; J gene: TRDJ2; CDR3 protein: CACDPLTEMTAQLFF; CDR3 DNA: TGTGCCTGTGACCCCCTCACTGAAATGACAGCACAACTCTTCTTT
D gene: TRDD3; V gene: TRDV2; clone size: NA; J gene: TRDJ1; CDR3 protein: CAYDTDGDTPYGTDKLIF; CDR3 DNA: TGTGCCTATGACACCGATGGGGATACCCCCTATGGGACCGATAAACTCATCTTT
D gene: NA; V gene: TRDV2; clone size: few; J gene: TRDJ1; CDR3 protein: CACDTGNIPTSPGLNTRDKLIF; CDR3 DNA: TGTGCCTGTGACACCGGAAATATTCCTACGTCTCCTGGTCTCAATACGCGCGATAAACTCATCTTT
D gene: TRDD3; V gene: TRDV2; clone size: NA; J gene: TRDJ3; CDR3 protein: CACDTLPGGSNHSFYTRQMFF; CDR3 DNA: TGTGCCTGTGACACCCTTCCTGGGGGATCCAATCACTCCTTTTACACCCGACAGATGTTTTTC
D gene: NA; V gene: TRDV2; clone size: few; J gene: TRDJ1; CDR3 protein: CACDTGHSTTSPGLTTSDKLIF; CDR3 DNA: TGTGCCTGTGACACCGGACATAGTACTACGTCTCCTGGGCTCACTACGAGCGATAAACTCATCTTT
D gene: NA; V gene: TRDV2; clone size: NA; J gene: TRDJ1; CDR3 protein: CASDSSREETRVTDKLIF; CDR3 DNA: TGTGCCTCTGACTCATCAAGGGAGGAGACGAGGGTCACCGATAAACTCATCTTT
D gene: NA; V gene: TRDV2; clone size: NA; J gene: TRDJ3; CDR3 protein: CACDSTEGNWDTRKMIF; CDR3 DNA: TGTGCCTGTGACTCTACTGAGGGAAACTGGGACACCCGGAAGATGATTTTC
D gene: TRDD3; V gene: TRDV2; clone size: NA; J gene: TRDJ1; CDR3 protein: CACDPVLGDTVSNYSDTLIF; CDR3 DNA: TGTGCCTGTGACCCGGTTTTGGGGGATACGGTGTCTAATTACAGCGATACACTCATCTTT
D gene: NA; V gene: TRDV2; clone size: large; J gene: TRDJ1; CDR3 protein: CACDTVGDLAYTDKLIF; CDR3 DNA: TGTGCCTGTGACACAGTCGGGGATCTGGCCTACACCGATAAACTCATCTTT
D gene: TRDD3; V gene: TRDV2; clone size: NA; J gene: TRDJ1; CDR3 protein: CACDTVPGGSNWTSYTAKLIF; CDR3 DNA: TGTGCCTGTGACACCGTCCCTGGGGGATCCAACTGGACTTCGTACACCGCTAAACTCATCTTT
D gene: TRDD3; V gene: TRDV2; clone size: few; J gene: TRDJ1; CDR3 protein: CACDTGGYVPDKLIF; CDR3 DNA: TGTGCCTGTGACACTGGGGGATACGTACCCGATAAACTCATCTTT
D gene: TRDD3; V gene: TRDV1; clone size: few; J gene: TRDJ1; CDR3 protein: CALGELLLGDTHATDKLIF; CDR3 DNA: TGTGCTCTTGGGGAACTTCTACTGGGGGATACGCACGCCACCGATAAACTCATCTTT
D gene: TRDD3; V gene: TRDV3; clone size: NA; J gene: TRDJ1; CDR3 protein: CASSSYDLGDKDKLIF; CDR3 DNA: TGTGCCAGCTCCTCCTACGACCTGGGGGACAAGGATAAACTCATCTTT
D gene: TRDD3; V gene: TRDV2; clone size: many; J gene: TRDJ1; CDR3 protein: CACDSLGDYEDTDKLIF; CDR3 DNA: TGTGCCTGTGACTCTTTGGGGGATTACGAGGACACCGATAAACTCATCTTT